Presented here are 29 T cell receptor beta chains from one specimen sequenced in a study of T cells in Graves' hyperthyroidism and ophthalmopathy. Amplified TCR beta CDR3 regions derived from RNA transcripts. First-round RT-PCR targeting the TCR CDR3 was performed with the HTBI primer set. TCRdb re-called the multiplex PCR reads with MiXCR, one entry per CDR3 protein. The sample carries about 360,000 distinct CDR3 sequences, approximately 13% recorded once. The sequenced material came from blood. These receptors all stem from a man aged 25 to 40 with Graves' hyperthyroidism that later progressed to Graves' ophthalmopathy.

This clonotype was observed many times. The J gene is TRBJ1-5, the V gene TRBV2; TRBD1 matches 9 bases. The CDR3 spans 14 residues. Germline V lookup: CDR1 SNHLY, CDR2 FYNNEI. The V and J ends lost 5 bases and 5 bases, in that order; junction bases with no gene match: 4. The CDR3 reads CASSPGQGYQPQHF. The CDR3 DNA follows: TGTGCCAGCAGTCCGGGACAGGGTTATCAGCCCCAGCATTTT.

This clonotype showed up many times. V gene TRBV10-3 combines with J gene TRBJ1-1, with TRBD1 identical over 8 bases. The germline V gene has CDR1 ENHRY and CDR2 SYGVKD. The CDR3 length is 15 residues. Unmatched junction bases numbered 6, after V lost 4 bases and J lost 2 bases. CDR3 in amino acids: CAISGSGGENTEAFF. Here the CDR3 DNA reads TGTGCCATCAGTGGGTCAGGGGGCGAAAACACTGAAGCTTTCTTT.

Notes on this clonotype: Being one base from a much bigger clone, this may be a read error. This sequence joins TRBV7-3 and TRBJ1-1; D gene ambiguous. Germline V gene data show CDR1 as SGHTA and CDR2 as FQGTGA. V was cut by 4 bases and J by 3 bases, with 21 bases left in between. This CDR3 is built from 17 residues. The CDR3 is CASSSGPARRADTEAFF. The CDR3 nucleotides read TGTGCCAGCAGCTCTGGGCCGGCAAGGCGCGCAGACACTGAAGCTTTCTTT.

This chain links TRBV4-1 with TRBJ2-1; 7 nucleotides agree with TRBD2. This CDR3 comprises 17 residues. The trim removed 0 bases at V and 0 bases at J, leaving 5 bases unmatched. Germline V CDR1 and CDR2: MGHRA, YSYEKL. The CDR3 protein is CASSQEGRGYSYNEQFF. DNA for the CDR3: TGCGCCAGCAGCCAAGAGGGGCGGGGGTACTCCTACAATGAGCAGTTCTTC.

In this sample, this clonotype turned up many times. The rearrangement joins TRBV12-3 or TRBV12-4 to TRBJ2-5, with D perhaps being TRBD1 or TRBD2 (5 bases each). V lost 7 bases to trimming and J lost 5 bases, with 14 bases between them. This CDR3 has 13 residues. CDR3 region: CASTRGPGETQYF. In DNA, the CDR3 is TGTGCCAGCACCCGGGGACCGGGGGAGACCCAGTACTTC.

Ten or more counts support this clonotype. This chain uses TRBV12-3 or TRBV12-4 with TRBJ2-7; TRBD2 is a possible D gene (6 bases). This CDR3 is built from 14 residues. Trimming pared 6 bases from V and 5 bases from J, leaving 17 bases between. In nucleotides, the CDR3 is TGTGCCAGCAGCCTAACCCCGTGGGGGGACGAGCAGTACTTC. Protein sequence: CASSLTPWGDEQYF.

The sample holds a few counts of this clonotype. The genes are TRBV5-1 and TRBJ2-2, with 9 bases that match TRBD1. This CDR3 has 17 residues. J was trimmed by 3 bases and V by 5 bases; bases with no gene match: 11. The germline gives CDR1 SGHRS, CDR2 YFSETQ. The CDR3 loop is CASRATGTGLHTGELFF. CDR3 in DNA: TGCGCCAGCAGAGCGACCGGGACAGGGTTGCACACCGGGGAGCTGTTTTTT.

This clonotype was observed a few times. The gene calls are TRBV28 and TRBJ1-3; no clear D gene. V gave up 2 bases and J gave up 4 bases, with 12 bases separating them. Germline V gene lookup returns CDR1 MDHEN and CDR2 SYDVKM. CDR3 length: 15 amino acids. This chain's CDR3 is CASSLSQAGGNTIYF. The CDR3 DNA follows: TGTGCCAGCAGTTTAAGTCAGGCGGGAGGAAACACCATATATTTT.

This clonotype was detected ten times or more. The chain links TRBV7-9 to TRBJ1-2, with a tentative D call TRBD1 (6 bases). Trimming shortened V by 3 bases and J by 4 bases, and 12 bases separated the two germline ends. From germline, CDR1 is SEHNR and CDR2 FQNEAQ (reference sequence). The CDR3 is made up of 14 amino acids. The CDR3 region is CASSLAGAPYGYTF. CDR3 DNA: TGTGCCAGCAGCTTGGCAGGGGCGCCCTATGGCTACACCTTC.

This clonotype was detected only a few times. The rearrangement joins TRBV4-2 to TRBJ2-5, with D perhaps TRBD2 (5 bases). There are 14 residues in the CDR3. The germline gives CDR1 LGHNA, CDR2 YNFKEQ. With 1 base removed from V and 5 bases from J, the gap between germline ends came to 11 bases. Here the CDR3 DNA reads TGTGCCAGCAGCCAAGCGGGGATCCGGGAGACCCAGTACTTC. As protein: CASSQAGIRETQYF.

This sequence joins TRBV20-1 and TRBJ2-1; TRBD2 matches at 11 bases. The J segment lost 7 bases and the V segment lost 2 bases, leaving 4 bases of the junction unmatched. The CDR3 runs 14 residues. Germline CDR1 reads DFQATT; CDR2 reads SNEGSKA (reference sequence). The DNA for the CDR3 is TGCAGTGCTAGACGACTAGCGGGGACGAATGAGCAGTTCTTC. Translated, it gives CSARRLAGTNEQFF.

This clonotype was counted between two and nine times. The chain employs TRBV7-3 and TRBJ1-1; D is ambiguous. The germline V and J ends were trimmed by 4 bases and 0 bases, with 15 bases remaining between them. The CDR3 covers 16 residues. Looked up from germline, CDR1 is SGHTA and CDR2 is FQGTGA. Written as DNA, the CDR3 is TGTGCCAGCAGCTGTTTGGGATCTTTTCTGAACACTGAAGCTTTCTTT. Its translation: CASSCLGSFLNTEAFF. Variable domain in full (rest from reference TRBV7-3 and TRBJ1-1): GAGVSQTPSNKVTEKGKYVELRCDPISGHTALYWYRQSLGQGPEFLIYFQGTGAADDSGLPNDRFFAVRPEGSVSTLKIQRTERGDSAVYLCASSCLGSFLNTEAFFGQGTRLTVV.

CDR3 in DNA: TGTGCCAGCAGCCCCGGACAGGGGATCTACAATGAGCAGTTCTTC. It is translated as CASSPGQGIYNEQFF. The genes are TRBV7-6 and TRBJ2-1, with TRBD1 matching 9 bases. Germline V CDR1 and CDR2: SGHVS, FNYEAQ. Trimming at V came to 5 bases and at J to 3 bases, leaving 5 bases not matched to a gene. The CDR3 is 15 residues long.

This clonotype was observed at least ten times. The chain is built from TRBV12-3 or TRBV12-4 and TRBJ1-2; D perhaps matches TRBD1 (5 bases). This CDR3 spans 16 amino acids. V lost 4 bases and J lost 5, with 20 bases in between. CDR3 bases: TGTGCCAGCAGTTCCTTGGGTGGGAAGGGACGGTATGGCTACACCTTC. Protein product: CASSSLGGKGRYGYTF.

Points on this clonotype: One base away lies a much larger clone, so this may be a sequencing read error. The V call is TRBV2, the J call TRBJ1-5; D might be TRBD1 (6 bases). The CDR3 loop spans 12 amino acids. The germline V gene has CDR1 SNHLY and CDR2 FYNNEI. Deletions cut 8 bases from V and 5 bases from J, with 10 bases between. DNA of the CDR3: TGTGCCAGCCGGACAGTTGATCAGCCCCAGCATTTT. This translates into CASRTVDQPQHF.

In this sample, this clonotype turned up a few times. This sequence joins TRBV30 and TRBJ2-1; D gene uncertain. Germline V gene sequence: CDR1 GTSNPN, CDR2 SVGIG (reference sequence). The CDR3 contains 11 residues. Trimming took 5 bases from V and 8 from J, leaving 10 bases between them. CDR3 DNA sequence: TGTGCCTGGGCTACTGTTCATGAGCAGTTCTTC. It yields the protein CAWATVHEQFF.

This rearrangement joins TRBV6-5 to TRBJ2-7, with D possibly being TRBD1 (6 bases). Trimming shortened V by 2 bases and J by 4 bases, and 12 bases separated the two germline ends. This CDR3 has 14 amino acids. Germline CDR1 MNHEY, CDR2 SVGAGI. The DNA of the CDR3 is TGTGCCAGCAGTTACAACGAGGGGGAATACGAGCAGTACTTC. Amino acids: CASSYNEGEYEQYF.

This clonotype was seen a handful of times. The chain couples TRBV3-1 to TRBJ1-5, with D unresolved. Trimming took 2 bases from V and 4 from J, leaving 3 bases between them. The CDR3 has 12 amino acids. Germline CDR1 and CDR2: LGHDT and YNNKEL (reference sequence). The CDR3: CASSQQNQPQHF. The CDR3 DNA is TGTGCCAGCAGCCAACAAAATCAGCCCCAGCATTTT.

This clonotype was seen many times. Written as DNA, the CDR3 is TGTGCCTGGAGCTACGGGGAGTACGAGCAGTACTTC. Translation gives CAWSYGEYEQYF. The gene calls are TRBV30 and TRBJ2-7, with a weak D call TRBD2 (5 bases). Trimming left V 3 bases short and J 4 bases short, with 10 bases between. This CDR3 spans 12 amino acids. The germline V gene encodes CDR1 GTSNPN and CDR2 SVGIG (reference sequence).

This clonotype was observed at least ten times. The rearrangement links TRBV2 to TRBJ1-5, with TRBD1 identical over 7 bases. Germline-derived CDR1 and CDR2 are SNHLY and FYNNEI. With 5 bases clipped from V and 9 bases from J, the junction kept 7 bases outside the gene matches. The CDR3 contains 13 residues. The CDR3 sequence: CASSFRGVGPQHF. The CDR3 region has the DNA TGTGCCAGCAGTTTCAGGGGGGTAGGGCCCCAGCATTTT.

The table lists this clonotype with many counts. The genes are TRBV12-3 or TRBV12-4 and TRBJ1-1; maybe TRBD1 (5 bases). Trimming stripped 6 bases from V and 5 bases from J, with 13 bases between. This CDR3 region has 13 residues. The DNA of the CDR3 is TGTGCCAGCAGACACCCGGGGGGAACTGAAGCTTTCTTT. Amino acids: CASRHPGGTEAFF.

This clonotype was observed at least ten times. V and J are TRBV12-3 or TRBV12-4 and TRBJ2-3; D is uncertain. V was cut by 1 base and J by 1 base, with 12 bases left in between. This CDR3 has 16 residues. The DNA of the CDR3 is TGTGCCAGCAGTTTAGGCGGATTCAGGCGCACAGATACGCAGTATTTT. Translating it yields CASSLGGFRRTDTQYF.

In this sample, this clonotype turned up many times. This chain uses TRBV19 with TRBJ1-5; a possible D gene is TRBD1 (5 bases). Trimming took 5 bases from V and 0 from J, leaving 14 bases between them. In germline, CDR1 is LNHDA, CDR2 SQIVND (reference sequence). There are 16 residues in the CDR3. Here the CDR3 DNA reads TGTGCCAGTAGTCGCTCGGGACTGAATAGCAATCAGCCCCAGCATTTT. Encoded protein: CASSRSGLNSNQPQHF.

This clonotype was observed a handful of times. This CDR3 is CASSFQLPSTDTQYF. The DNA for the CDR3 is TGTGCCAGCAGCTTCCAGTTACCTAGCACAGATACGCAGTATTTT. This chain joins TRBV7-9 and TRBJ2-3; no definite D call. The CDR3 runs 15 residues. CDR1 is SEHNR, CDR2 FQNEAQ, per germline (reference sequence). V lost 3 bases, J lost 0 bases, and 10 bases lay in between.

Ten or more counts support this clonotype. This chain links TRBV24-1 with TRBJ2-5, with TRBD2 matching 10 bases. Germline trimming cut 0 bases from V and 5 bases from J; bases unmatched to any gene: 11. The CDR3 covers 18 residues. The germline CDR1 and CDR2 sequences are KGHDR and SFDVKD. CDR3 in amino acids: CATSDLRSGGAAGETQYF. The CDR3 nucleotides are TGTGCCACCAGTGATTTGAGGAGCGGGGGGGCCGCGGGGGAGACCCAGTACTTC.

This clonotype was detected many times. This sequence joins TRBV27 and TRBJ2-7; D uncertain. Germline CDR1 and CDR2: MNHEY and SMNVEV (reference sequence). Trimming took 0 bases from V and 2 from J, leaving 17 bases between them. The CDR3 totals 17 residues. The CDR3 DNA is TGTGCCAGCAGTTTATCGGCGATTGGGGTACCCCCCTACGAGCAGTACTTC. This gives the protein CASSLSAIGVPPYEQYF.

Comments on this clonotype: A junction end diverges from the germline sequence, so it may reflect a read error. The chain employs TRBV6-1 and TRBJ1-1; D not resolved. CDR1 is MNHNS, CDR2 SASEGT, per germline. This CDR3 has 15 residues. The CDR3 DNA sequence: TGTGCCAGCAGTGAGGAGGCGGGGAGGTACACTGAAGCTTCCTTT. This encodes CASSEEAGRYTEASF.

The chain's CDR3 is CASSPDSGELFF. CDR3 DNA sequence: TGTGCCAGCTCACCAGATTCCGGGGAGCTGTTTTTT. The rearrangement joins TRBV18 to TRBJ2-2; D is unclear. This CDR3 has 12 amino acids. Germline CDR1 reads KGHSH; CDR2 reads LQKENI. V lost 2 bases and J lost 6, with 4 bases in between.

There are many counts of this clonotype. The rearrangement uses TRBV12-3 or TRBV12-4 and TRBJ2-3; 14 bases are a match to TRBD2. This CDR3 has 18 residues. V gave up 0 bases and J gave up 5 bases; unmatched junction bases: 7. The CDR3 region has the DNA TGTGCCAGCAGTTTAGCCTCCGGACTAGCGGGGGGAAAAGATACGCAGTATTTT. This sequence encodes CASSLASGLAGGKDTQYF.